The 12 T cell receptor beta chains listed next were all sequenced from one sample in a study of breast tumors, draining lymph nodes, adjacent tissues (dated by TCRdb to about 2016). The lymph node samples were taken from the axillary draining lymph nodes of breast cancer patients. Libraries were built with multiplex PCR. Sequencing took place on an Illumina HiSeq 2000. TCRdb ran its own pipeline on the public reads, namely fastp trimming at Q25 and MiXCR clone calling, and kept in-frame beta chains. Each CDR3 protein appears once, grouped with its most common genes and DNA. This sample gives 200,000 or so distinct CDR3 sequences in total; around 33% of them show up just once. The top ten clonotypes cover roughly 4.3% of the sample. What was sequenced was axillary lymph node tissue. The receptors were sampled from a female donor with breast cancer. Some clones in this sample may be carry-over from other donors' samples.

CDR3 bases: TGTGCCAGCTCACCGACCGAATTAATAGTGGGTGAAGCTTTCTTT. Translating it yields CASSPTELIVGEAFF. V gene TRBV18 combines with J gene TRBJ1-1, with unresolved D. CDR1 is KGHSH and CDR2 is LQKENI in the germline V gene. Trimming took 3 bases from V and 7 from J, leaving 18 bases between them. CDR3 length: 15 residues.

This clonotype was observed many times. The rearrangement uses TRBV9 and TRBJ2-3, with a possible D match to TRBD2 (6 bases). Germline V lookup: CDR1 SGDLS, CDR2 YYNGEE. There are 14 residues in the CDR3. Trimming took off 3 bases at V and 2 bases at J, with 10 bases between the two ends. The CDR3 is CASSAWDSTDTQYF. CDR3 in DNA: TGTGCCAGCAGCGCATGGGACTCCACAGATACGCAGTATTTT.

V and J are TRBV5-6 and TRBJ2-1, with TRBD2 matching over 8 bases. The V gene's germline CDR1 is SGHDT and CDR2 YYEEEE. With 4 bases clipped from V and 8 bases from J, the junction kept 14 bases outside the gene matches. The CDR3 length is 16 residues. The CDR3 spells CASSPFGGGALYEQFF. CDR3 nucleotides: TGTGCCAGCAGCCCCTTCGGGGGGGGGGCGCTATATGAGCAGTTCTTC.

As to this clonotype: The limits of the CDR3 on the DNA are not certain, so only TCRdb's listed CDR3 is given. The chain couples TRBV5-4 to TRBJ2-1; the table's D call of TRBD2 was not tested on the DNA. The CDR3 adds up to 21 amino acids, both ends counted. Germline V lookup: CDR1 SGHNT, CDR2 YYREEE (reference sequence). The CDR3: CDSSIYLCSVVYYLGEDEQFF.

J is TRBJ2-5 and V is TRBV7-2; D gene ambiguous. Trimming removed 1 base at V and 5 bases at J, with 14 bases between. Germline loops: CDR1 SGHTA, CDR2 FQGNSA. The CDR3 sequence is 15 residues long. CDR3 DNA: TGTGCCAGCAGCTTAGAAGGGCAGGACGGGGAGACCCAGTACTTC. Encoded protein: CASSLEGQDGETQYF.

This clonotype was counted many times. The rearrangement joins TRBV15 to TRBJ1-1; D not resolved. CDR1 is LNHNV, CDR2 YYDKDF, per germline (reference sequence). Trimming left V 1 base short and J 0 bases short, with 3 bases between. The CDR3 contains 13 residues. In nucleotides, the CDR3 is TGTGCCACCAGCAGAGTCTTGAACACTGAAGCTTTCTTT. Residues: CATSRVLNTEAFF.

The rearrangement links TRBV7-9 to TRBJ1-5; D may be TRBD1 (6 bases). V was shortened by 4 bases and J by 5 bases, with 12 bases between the two germline ends. This CDR3 is 14 amino acids long. The germline V gene encodes CDR1 SEHNR and CDR2 FQNEAQ (reference sequence). The CDR3 loop is CASSSSAGDQPQHF. CDR3 sequence (DNA): TGTGCCAGCAGCTCATCGGCAGGGGATCAGCCCCAGCATTTT. The full variable domain, with the rest looked up from reference TRBV7-9 and TRBJ1-5, is DTGVSQNPRHKITKRGQNVTFRCDPISEHNRLYWYRQTLGQGPEFLTYFQNEAQLEKSRLLSDRFSAERPKGSFSTLEIQRTEQGDSAMYLCASSSSAGDQPQHFGDGTRLSIL.

The CDR3 protein is CASSVSSSYTDTQYF. CDR3 coding DNA: TGTGCCAGCAGTGTATCTAGCTCCTACACAGATACGCAGTATTTT. J is TRBJ2-3 and V is TRBV2; TRBD2 might be the D (5 bases). V lost 4 bases and J 2 bases, leaving 13 bases between the germline ends. Germline lookup yields CDR1 SNHLY and CDR2 FYNNEI. The CDR3 consists of 15 residues. Supplemented by reference TRBV2 and TRBJ2-3, the full variable domain reads EPEVTQTPSHQVTQMGQEVILRCVPISNHLYFYWYRQILGQKVEFLVSFYNNEISEKSEIFDDQFSVERPDGSNFTLKIRSTKLEDSAMYFCASSVSSSYTDTQYFGPGTRLTVL.

J is TRBJ1-6 and V is TRBV4-2; a weak D match, TRBD1 (5 bases). Germline V lookup: CDR1 LGHNA, CDR2 YNFKEQ. The V end lost 6 bases, the J end lost 12 bases, and 15 bases lay between the germline ends. The CDR3 totals 13 residues. The CDR3 here is CASRPLAGGPLHF. CDR3 DNA: TGTGCCAGCAGACCACTAGCGGGGGGACCCCTCCACTTT.

The chain couples TRBV28 to TRBJ1-1, with D perhaps TRBD1 (6 bases). Between the trimmed V and J ends, which lost 2 bases and 11 bases, there was a span of 18 bases. CDR1 is MDHEN, CDR2 SYDVKM, per germline. The CDR3 loop spans 14 amino acids. For the CDR3, the DNA is TGTGCCAGCAGTTTAAGCCAGGGGTCATCGAGGGCTTTCTTT. Translation: CASSLSQGSSRAFF.

This clonotype was seen ten or more times. V usage is TRBV11-2 and J usage is TRBJ2-7; the D is unclear. V was cut by 3 bases and J by 2 bases, with 8 bases left in between. The CDR3 sequence is 13 residues long. Per germline, CDR1 SGHAT and CDR2 FQNNGV. CDR3 amino acids: CASSLAATYEQYF. The CDR3 DNA reads TGTGCCAGCAGCTTGGCAGCTACCTACGAGCAGTACTTC.

The V call is TRBV6-2 or TRBV6-3, the J call TRBJ2-7, with 7 bases that match TRBD1. V shed 2 bases, J shed 1 base, and the junction held 5 bases outside the gene matches. Germline V gene data show CDR1 as MNHEY and CDR2 as SVGEGT. The CDR3 spans 15 residues. The CDR3 spells CASSYGGQPSYEQYF. Here the CDR3 DNA reads TGTGCCAGCAGTTACGGGGGACAGCCTTCCTACGAGCAGTACTTC.